Below are 10 T cell receptor beta chains sequenced from a single sample in a study of regulatory T cells in long-lasting Graves disease (dated by TCRdb to about 2021). The time point label for this specimen denotes: persistent/refractory GD, antithyroid drugs over 5 years with positive TRAb. RNA was extracted from PBMCs in TRIzol for both TCR sequencing and RNA sequencing. The method behind the library was multiplex PCR. Sequencing was carried out with an Illumina HiSeq 4000. To build TCR beta libraries, CDR3 regions were amplified by Arm-PCR using iRepertoire HTBI primers. In TCRdb, the public reads were trimmed at Q25 with fastp and aligned with MiXCR, with productive beta chains retained. Under each unique CDR3 protein, matching rows form one entry showing the most common genes and DNA. Recorded for this sample are roughly 500,000 distinct CDR3 sequences; less than 25% of them occurred a single time. Clones ranked in the top ten supply less than 9% of the sample.

Sample: peripheral blood mononuclear cells (PBMCs), taken when the disease was refractory, from a patient treated with antithyroid drugs. The receptors shown here come from a female donor with Graves disease.

This chain links TRBV7-3 with TRBJ2-1; perhaps D is TRBD1 or TRBD2 (5 bases each). Trimming stripped 4 bases from V and 9 bases from J, with 19 bases between. CDR3 length equals 15 residues. Per the germline V gene, CDR1 is SGHTA and CDR2 is FQGTGA. CDR3 bases: TGTGCCAGCAGCTCTGGGACCCGATACGGAGCTGAGCAGTTCTTC. This encodes CASSSGTRYGAEQFF.

This clonotype was observed a handful of times. The genes are TRBV5-1 and TRBJ2-2; TRBD2 agrees at 10 bases. V lost 9 bases to trimming and J lost 7 bases; unmatched junction nucleotides: 12. This CDR3 comprises 15 residues. CDR1 and CDR2 (germline): SGHRS, YFSETQ. The CDR3 protein is CATRQREGRNGELFF. CDR3 DNA: TGCGCCACCCGGCAGCGGGAGGGCCGGAACGGGGAGCTGTTTTTT.

A few counts support this clonotype. The rearrangement links TRBV6-1 to TRBJ1-5; 8 bases are shared with TRBD1. This CDR3 is 13 amino acids long. CDR1 is MNHNS, CDR2 SASEGT, per germline. Losses at the gene ends were 2 bases for V and 6 bases for J; bases not matched to a gene: 0. The CDR3 region is CASSEQGAQPQHF. The CDR3 DNA reads TGTGCCAGCAGTGAACAGGGGGCTCAGCCCCAGCATTTT.

The rearrangement uses TRBV19 and TRBJ2-2; D not certain. Germline V gives CDR1 LNHDA, CDR2 SQIVND (reference sequence). With 7 bases removed from V and 4 bases from J, the gap between germline ends came to 13 bases. The CDR3 covers 14 residues. The CDR3 here is CASMFGSFTGELFF. The CDR3 DNA follows: TGTGCCAGTATGTTTGGCAGCTTCACCGGGGAGCTGTTTTTT.

The table lists this clonotype with a few counts. This chain connects TRBV7-6 to TRBJ2-1; perhaps TRBD1 as D (5 bases). The V and J ends lost 5 bases and 8 bases respectively, with 13 bases between them. Germline-derived CDR1 and CDR2 are SGHVS and FNYEAQ. The CDR3 has 13 amino acids. The CDR3 nucleotides are TGTGCCAGCAGCCTCGGGCAGGGCGATGAGCAGTTCTTC. Translating gives CASSLGQGDEQFF.

This clonotype was counted at least ten times. The chain carries TRBV28 and TRBJ2-7, with D uncertain. V dropped 7 bases and J dropped 3 bases, with 10 bases sitting between them. The CDR3 spans 12 residues. The V gene's germline CDR1 is MDHEN and CDR2 SYDVKM. This CDR3 reads CASTEGNYEQYF. The DNA for the CDR3 is TGTGCCAGCACGGAAGGAAACTACGAGCAGTACTTC. Full variable domain (rest looked up from reference TRBV28 and TRBJ2-7): DVKVTQSSRYLVKRTGEKVFLECVQDMDHENMFWYRQDPGLGLRLIYFSYDVKMKEKGDIPEGYSVSREKKERFSLILESASTNQTSMYLCASTEGNYEQYFGPGTRLTVT.

This chain connects TRBV19 to TRBJ2-5, with D perhaps TRBD1 (7 bases). This CDR3 comprises 14 residues. With 3 bases removed from V and 5 bases from J, the gap between germline ends came to 13 bases. Looked up from germline, CDR1 is LNHDA and CDR2 is SQIVND (reference sequence). CDR3 protein: CASSIEGAGETQYF. The CDR3 coding sequence is TGTGCCAGTAGTATCGAGGGGGCGGGGGAGACCCAGTACTTC.

This clonotype was observed a handful of times. J is TRBJ2-2 and V is TRBV25-1, with D possibly called TRBD1 or TRBD2 (5 bases each). Germline CDR1 MGHDK, CDR2 SYGVNS. The CDR3 covers 14 residues. The V gene lost 4 bases and the J gene lost 7 bases, with 13 bases spanning the gap. This CDR3 is CASSAFKGSGELFF. CDR3 coding DNA: TGTGCCAGCAGTGCCTTTAAGGGGAGCGGGGAGCTGTTTTTT.

This clonotype has a handful of counts. The chain couples TRBV10-3 to TRBJ1-3, with TRBD1 as a possible D gene (6 bases). The CDR3 contains 12 residues. The V end was cut by 10 bases, the J end by 1 base, with 8 bases between. Germline V gene data show CDR1 as ENHRY and CDR2 as SYGVKD. The CDR3 here is CATQGSGNTIYF. In DNA form, the CDR3 reads TGTGCCACACAGGGTTCTGGAAACACCATATATTTT.

The chain combines TRBV6-1 with TRBJ2-4; the match to TRBD2 covers 9 bases. V lost 8 bases, J lost 6 bases, and 11 bases stayed unmatched. Germline V gives CDR1 MNHNS, CDR2 SASEGT. The CDR3 is 15 amino acids. CDR3 loop: CASRRGRGEANIQYF. CDR3 bases: TGTGCCAGCCGCCGCGGGAGGGGCGAGGCAAACATTCAGTACTTC.